This TCR beta chain was identified in a study of blood T cells in healthy people across ages (dated by TCRdb to the mid-2010s). General notes on the study: In model experiments, roughly one uniquely barcoded TCR beta cDNA molecule per two T cells was captured by template switching. The study measured age-related changes in TCR beta repertoire diversity using deep sequencing normalized with unique cDNA molecular identifiers. Donors were grouped into four age groups: young (average 16 years), middle-aged (39), aged (over 55) and long-lived (around 82). For two donors (one aged 18 to 30 and one aged 80 or older), the study analyzed two additional independent replicas of 1 million unique cDNA reads from the same blood draw.

Donors were 40 or so systemically healthy Caucasian individuals from Russia aged roughly 6 to 100 years. Around 10 milliliters of peripheral blood were collected from each donor into EDTA-treated Vacutainer tubes. PBMCs were isolated by Ficoll-Paque density-gradient centrifugation, with at least 7 million obtained per sample. Trizol reagent was used to extract total RNA from PBMCs, with at least 5 micrograms per sample. The percentages of naive CD45RAhigh/CD27high T cells were determined by flow cytometry on a PBMC aliquot from every donor. This clonotype was found a few times. There is no known antigen for this receptor. No per-base quality is available; no much larger clone lies one base away. Libraries were made using 5' RACE. The instrument given in TCRdb is Illumina HiSeq 2500. The second PCR ran for roughly 7 to 11 cycles and used a J-beta primer mix along with a sample-barcoded 5' primer. A unique molecular identifier was introduced onto each TCR beta cDNA molecule by a template-switch 5' adaptor carrying 12 random nucleotides. Each sample yielded at least 2.5 million CDR3-containing paired-end reads. All of the RNA was converted into first-strand cDNA using the Mint cDNA synthesis kit, with a TRBC-specific oligonucleotide serving as the primer. Following uracil-DNA glycosylase treatment, all cDNA underwent a first 18-cycle PCR with the universal primers M1SS and BC2_uni_R. Concerning the study's data processing: Each sample was normalized by randomly selecting 1 million high-quality reads, each carrying a distinct molecular identifier. Instead of being binned into consensus sequences, reads that shared molecular identifiers were thrown out. MiTCR, set to a Q25 quality threshold and the strictest error-elimination algorithm, was used for CDR3 identification, clonotype clustering and error correction. Lower-bound total TCR beta diversity was estimated with a nonparametric unseen species model using Euler transformation. The public reads were reanalyzed by TCRdb: fastp trimming at Q25, MiXCR alignment, in-frame beta chains only. Identical CDR3 proteins give one entry, which carries the most common genes and DNA. The V and J calls and clone size come from TCRdb's table, not from the authors' own analysis. Present in this sample are about 800,000 distinct CDR3 sequences, 20% to 30% of which were seen just once. 3% to 4.5% of the sample is in the top ten clones.

The CDR3 goes from the cysteine to the phenylalanine over 16 residues. The kept DNA is CDR3 alone, 48 bases in frame from the first base. Via the germline V gene, CDR1 is MGHDK and CDR2 SYGVNS. V loses 1 base of germline sequence and J loses 0 bases, and the interval between the two ends is 7 bases. What the research found in general, with its limitations: Estimates of total diversity based on one million sequenced T cells were considered lower bounds and underestimates. There was a strong correlation between observed TCR beta diversity and the percentage of naive T cells measured by flow cytometry. Because donor CMV infection status was unknown, age-related changes in expanded clonotypes were potentially confounded. Conclusive comparison of naive and antigen-experienced compartments was prevented by the profiling of bulk unsorted PBMCs. Compared with the aged group, more naive CD4+ T cells, fewer expanded clones and increased TCR diversity were shown by the long-lived group, suggesting age selection. Observed TCR beta diversity per million T cells fell roughly linearly with age, and a significant reduction was already apparent by age about 43.

The same data also went into a second study, on T cells of mothers and their children. The second investigation adds: Donors were nine systemically healthy Caucasian individuals: three mothers and their six children. cDNA synthesis consumed the entire amount of extracted RNA, loaded at about 1.5 ug RNA in each 15 ul reaction. Sample barcodes and 2-4 random nucleotides were added via the M1S primer in the second PCR. Over 10 million TCR beta CDR3 reads came from each mother, compared with a few million reads from each child. TCR recombination output is similarly shaped by thymic selection in related and unrelated pairs, with a minor effect exerted by inherited differences. Normalized repertoire overlap in related mother-child pairs was always slightly higher than in unrelated mother-child pairs, but the difference was never significant. No persistent microchimeric T cell clones were detected, at a sensitivity of around 100 clones per million clonotypes. Deep NGS was used in the study to compare the TCR beta repertoires of mothers and children and to look for features that separate related mother-child pairs from unrelated individuals. On average, the children were roughly 11 +/- 4 years old, while the mothers were approximately 40 +/- 4 years old. After adapter ligation was performed with NEBNext reagents, the libraries were sequenced on an Illumina HiSeq 2000 with 100+100 nt paired-end reads. Mother and child libraries were prepared a month apart and sequenced in separate runs to prevent cross-contamination. Each donor had between about 450,000 and 2,300,000 distinct TCR beta clonotypes identified. Naive TCR beta clonotypes were estimated from low-frequency clonotypes matched to each donor's FACS-determined naive share, without sorting.

Sequenced sample: blood. The sequence links TRBV25-1 to TRBJ2-6, with the D gene uncertain. The clonotype originates from a boy between 10 and 17 years old in good health. The bases read TGTGCCAGCAGTGAATGGGCCAGCTCTGGGGCCAACGTCCTGACTTTC. Translated, it gives CASSEWASSGANVLTF.